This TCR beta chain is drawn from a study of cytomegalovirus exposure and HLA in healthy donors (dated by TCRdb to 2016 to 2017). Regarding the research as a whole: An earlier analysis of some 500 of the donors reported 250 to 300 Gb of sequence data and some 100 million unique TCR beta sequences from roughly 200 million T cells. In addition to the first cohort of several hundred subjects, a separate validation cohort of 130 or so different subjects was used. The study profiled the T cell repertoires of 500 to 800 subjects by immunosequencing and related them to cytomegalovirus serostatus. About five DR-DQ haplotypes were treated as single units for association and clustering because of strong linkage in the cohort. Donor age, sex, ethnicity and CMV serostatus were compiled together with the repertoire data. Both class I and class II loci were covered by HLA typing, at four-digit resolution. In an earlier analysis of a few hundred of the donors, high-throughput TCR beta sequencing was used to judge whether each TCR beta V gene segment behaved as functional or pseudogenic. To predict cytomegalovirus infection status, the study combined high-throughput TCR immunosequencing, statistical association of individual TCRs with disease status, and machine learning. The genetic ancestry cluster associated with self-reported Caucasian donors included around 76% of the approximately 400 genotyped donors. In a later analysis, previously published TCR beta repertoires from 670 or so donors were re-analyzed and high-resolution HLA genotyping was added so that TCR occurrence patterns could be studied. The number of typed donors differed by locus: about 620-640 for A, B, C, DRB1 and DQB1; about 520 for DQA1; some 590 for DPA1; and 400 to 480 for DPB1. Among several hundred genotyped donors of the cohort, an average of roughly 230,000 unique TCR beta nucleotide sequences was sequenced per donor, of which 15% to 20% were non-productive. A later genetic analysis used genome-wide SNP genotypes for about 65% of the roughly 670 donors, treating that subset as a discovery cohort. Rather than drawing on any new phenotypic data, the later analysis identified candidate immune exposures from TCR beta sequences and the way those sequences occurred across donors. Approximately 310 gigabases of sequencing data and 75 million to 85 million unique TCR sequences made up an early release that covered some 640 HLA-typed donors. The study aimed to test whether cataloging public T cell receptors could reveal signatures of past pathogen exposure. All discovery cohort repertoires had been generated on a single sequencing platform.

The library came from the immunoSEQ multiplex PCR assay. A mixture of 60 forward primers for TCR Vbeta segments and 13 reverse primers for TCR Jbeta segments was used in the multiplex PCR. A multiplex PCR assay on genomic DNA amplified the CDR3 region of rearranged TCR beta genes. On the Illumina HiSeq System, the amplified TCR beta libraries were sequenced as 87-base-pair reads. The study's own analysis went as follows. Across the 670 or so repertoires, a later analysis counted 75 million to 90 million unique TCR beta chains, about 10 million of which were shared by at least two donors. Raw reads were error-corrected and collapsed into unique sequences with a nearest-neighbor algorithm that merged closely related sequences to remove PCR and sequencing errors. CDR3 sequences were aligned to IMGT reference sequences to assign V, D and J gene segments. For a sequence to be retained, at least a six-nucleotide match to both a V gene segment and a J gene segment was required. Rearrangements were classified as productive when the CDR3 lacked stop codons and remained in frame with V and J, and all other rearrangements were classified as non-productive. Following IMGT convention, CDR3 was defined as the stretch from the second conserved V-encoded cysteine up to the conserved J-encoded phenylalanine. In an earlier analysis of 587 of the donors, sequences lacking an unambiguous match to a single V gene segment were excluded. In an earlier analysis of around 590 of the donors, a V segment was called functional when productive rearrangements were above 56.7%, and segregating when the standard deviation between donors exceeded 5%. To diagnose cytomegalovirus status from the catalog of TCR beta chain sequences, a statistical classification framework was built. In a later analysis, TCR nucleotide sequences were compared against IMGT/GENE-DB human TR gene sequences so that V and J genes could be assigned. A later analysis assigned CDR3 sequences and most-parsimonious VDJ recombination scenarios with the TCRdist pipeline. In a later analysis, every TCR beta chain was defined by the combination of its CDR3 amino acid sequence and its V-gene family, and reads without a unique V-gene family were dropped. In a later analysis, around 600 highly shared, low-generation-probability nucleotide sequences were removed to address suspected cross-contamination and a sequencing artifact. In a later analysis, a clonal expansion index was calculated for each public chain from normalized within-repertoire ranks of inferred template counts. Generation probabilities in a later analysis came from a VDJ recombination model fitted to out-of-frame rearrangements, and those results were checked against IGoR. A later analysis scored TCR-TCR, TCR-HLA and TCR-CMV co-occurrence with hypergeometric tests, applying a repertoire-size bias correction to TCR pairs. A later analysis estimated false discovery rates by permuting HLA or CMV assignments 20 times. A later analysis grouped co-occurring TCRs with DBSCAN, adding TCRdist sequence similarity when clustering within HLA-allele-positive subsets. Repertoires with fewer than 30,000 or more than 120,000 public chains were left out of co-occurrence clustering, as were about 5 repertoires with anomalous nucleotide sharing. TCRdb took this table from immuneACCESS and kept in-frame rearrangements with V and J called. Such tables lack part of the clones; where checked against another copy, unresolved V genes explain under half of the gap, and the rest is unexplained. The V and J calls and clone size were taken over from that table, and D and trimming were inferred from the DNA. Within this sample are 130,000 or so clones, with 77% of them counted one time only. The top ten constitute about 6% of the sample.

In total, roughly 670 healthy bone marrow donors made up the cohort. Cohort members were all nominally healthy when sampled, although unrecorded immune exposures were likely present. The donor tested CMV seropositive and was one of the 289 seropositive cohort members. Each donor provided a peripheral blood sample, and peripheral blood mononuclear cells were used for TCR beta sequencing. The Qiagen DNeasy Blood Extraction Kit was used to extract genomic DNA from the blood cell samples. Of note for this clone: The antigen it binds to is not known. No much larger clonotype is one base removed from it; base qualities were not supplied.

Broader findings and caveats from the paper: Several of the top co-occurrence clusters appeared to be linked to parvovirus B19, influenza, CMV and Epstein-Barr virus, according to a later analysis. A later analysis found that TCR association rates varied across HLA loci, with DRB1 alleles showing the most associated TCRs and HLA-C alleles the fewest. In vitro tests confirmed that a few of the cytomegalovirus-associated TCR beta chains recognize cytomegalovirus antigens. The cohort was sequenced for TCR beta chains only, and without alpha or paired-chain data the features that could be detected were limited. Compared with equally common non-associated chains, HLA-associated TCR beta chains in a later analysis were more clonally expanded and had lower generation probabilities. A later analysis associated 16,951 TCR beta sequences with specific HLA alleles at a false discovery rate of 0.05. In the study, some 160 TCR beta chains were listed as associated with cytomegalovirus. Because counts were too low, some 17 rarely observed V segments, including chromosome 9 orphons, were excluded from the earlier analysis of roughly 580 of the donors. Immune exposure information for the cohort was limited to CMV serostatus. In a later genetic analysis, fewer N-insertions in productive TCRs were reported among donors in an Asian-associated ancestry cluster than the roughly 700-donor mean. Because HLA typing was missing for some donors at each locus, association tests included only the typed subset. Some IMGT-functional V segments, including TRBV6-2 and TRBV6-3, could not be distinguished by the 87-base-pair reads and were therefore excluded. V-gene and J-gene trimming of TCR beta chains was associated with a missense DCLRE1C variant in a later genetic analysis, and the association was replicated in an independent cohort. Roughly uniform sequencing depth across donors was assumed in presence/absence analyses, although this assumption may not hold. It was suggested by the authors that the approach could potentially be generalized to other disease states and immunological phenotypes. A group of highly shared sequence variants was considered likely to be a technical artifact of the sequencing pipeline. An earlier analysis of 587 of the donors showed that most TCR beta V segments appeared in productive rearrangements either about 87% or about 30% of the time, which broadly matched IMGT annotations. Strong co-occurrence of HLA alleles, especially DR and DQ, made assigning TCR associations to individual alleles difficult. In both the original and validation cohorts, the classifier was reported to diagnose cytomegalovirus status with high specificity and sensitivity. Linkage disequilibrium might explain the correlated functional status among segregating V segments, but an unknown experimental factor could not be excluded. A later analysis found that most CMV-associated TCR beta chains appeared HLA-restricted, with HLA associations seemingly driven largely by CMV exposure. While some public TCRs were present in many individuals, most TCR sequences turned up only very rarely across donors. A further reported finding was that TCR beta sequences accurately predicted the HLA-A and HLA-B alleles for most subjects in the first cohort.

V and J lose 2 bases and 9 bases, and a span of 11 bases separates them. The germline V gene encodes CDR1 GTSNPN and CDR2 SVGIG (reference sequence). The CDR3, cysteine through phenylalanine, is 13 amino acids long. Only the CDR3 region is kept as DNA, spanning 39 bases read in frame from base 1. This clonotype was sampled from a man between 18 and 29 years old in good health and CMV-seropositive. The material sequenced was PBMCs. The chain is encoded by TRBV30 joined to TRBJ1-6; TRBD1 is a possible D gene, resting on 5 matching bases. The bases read TGTGCCTGGAGTTTAGGGGAAGGTTCACCCCTCCACTTT. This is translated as CAWSLGEGSPLHF.